The next 21 T cell receptor beta chains were all read from a single sample in a study of OX40 agonist ivuxolimab in advanced cancers. Here immunoSEQ multiplex PCR was the method, and the copy in TCRdb shows in-frame clones only, minus some. The sample carries about 19,000 clones, over 60% recorded once. The sequenced sample was CD4+ or CD8+ T cells sorted from blood, obtained in a trial of the OX40 agonist ivuxolimab. These receptors were obtained from an adult with an advanced solid tumor such as melanoma, head and neck, liver or kidney cancer.

The chain recombines TRBV6-4 with TRBJ2-1, with D possibly being TRBD1 (6 bases). Germline loops: CDR1 MRHNA, CDR2 SNTAGT. V was clipped by 9 bases and J by 10 bases, with 19 bases between them. The CDR3 totals 13 residues. This chain's CDR3 is CASSPGHALEQFF. CDR3 DNA sequence: TGTGCCAGTTCTCCGGGACATGCGTTGGAGCAGTTCTTC.

This chain links TRBV7-9 with TRBJ2-7; D is possibly TRBD1 (6 bases). The CDR3 has 17 amino acids. Trimming shortened V by 1 base and J by 2 bases, and 18 bases separated the two germline ends. Germline V gives CDR1 SEHNR, CDR2 FQNEAQ (reference sequence). In nucleotides, the CDR3 is TGTGCCAGCAGCTTAGTTGGGCCTGACAGGCCTCCCTACGAGCAGTACTTC. This gives the protein CASSLVGPDRPPYEQYF.

This clone was detected only once. The rearrangement uses TRBV7-9 and TRBJ2-2; D perhaps matches TRBD2 (5 bases). Germline V gene data show CDR1 as SEHNR and CDR2 as FQNEAQ (reference sequence). V was cut by 5 bases and J by 7 bases, with 14 bases left in between. This CDR3 contains 14 residues. DNA for the CDR3: TGTGCCAGCAGCCTCCAACTAGATGGCGGGGAGCTGTTTTTT. Encoded protein: CASSLQLDGGELFF.

The chain couples TRBV6-5 to TRBJ1-1; D possibly corresponds to TRBD1 (6 bases). CDR3 length equals 14 residues. Trimming removed 6 bases at V and 3 bases at J, with 14 bases between. Germline lookup yields CDR1 MNHEY and CDR2 SVGAGI. The CDR3 here is CASSAGAGDTEAFF. The CDR3 DNA is TGTGCCAGCAGCGCAGGGGCGGGGGACACTGAAGCTTTCTTT.

The chain has TRBV28 and TRBJ2-7; D tentatively reads TRBD1 or TRBD2 (5 bases each). The CDR3 loop spans 14 amino acids. Germline V gives CDR1 MDHEN, CDR2 SYDVKM. Trimming removed 6 bases from V and 0 bases from J, with 12 bases in between. In DNA, the CDR3 is TGTGCCAGCAGGGGGACGCCGAGCTCCTACGAGCAGTACTTC. Translation gives CASRGTPSSYEQYF.

CDR3 DNA: TGTGCCAGCAGTTTTCGGGACGACTTGGATACGCAGTATTTT. Translating it yields CASSFRDDLDTQYF. This chain links TRBV27 with TRBJ2-3; D is possibly TRBD1 or TRBD2 (5 bases each). The CDR3 runs to 14 residues. V dropped 3 bases and J dropped 6 bases, with 13 bases sitting between them. The germline V gene has CDR1 MNHEY and CDR2 SMNVEV (reference sequence).

V is TRBV28 and J is TRBJ2-3, with 7 bases that match TRBD2. J was trimmed by 2 bases and V by 2 bases; bases with no gene match: 7. There are 16 residues in the CDR3. CDR1 is MDHEN and CDR2 is SYDVKM in the germline V gene. The CDR3: CASSLARTRATDTQYF. The CDR3 DNA sequence: TGTGCCAGCAGTTTAGCTCGGACTAGAGCCACAGATACGCAGTATTTT.

This clone was recorded once. The chain joins TRBV2 to TRBJ2-1, with 13 bases fitting TRBD2. The CDR3 length is 15 residues. V lost 10 bases to trimming and J lost 9 bases; unmatched junction nucleotides: 12. The germline gives CDR1 SNHLY, CDR2 FYNNEI. The CDR3 DNA sequence: TGTGCCACACACCGGACTAGCGGGAGTTTCGGTGAGCAGTTCTTC. This translates into CATHRTSGSFGEQFF.

The V call is TRBV4-1, the J call TRBJ1-2; 9 bases are shared with TRBD1. The V segment lost 0 bases and the J segment 8 bases; nucleotides outside the gene matches: 10. Germline CDR1 and CDR2: MGHRA and YSYEKL. The CDR3 has 16 residues. CDR3 DNA: TGCGCCAGCAGCCAAGAAGTGGGGACAGGGCCTCTGGGCTACACCTTC. It codes for CASSQEVGTGPLGYTF.

The chain couples TRBV28 to TRBJ2-1; tentatively, D is TRBD2 (5 bases). The length of the CDR3 is 15 residues. Trimming shortened V by 6 bases and J by 2 bases, and 14 bases separated the two germline ends. CDR1 is MDHEN, CDR2 SYDVKM, per germline. CDR3 residues: CASSQSGAAYNEQFF. The DNA of the CDR3 is TGTGCCAGCAGCCAAAGCGGTGCTGCCTACAATGAGCAGTTCTTC.

V is TRBV6-4 and J is TRBJ1-5, with D tentatively TRBD1 (6 bases). V gave up 0 bases and J gave up 5 bases, with 17 bases separating them. The CDR3 covers 17 residues. Germline assignment: CDR1 MRHNA and CDR2 SNTAGT. The chain's CDR3 is CASSDSRDKSTHQPQHF. The DNA of the CDR3 is TGTGCCAGCAGTGACTCCCGGGACAAGAGTACTCATCAGCCCCAGCATTTT.

This clone was detected only a few times. CDR3 in amino acids: CASSQDSGRITYEQYF. The DNA for the CDR3 is TGCGCCAGCAGCCAGGATAGCGGGAGGATCACCTACGAGCAGTACTTC. The chain couples TRBV4-1 to TRBJ2-7, with 10 bases identical to TRBD2. The CDR3 sequence is 16 residues long. The germline V gene encodes CDR1 MGHRA and CDR2 YSYEKL. Losses at the gene ends were 3 bases for V and 2 bases for J; bases not matched to a gene: 7.

The chain employs TRBV19 and TRBJ2-1; D is perhaps TRBD1 (6 bases). The V and J ends lost 4 bases and 3 bases respectively, with 13 bases between them. Germline CDR1 reads LNHDA; CDR2 reads SQIVND (reference sequence). The CDR3 spans 15 residues. CDR3 sequence (DNA): TGTGCCAGTAGTACGAACCGGGACAACTACAATGAGCAGTTCTTC. Protein sequence: CASSTNRDNYNEQFF.

The chain uses TRBV5-1 and TRBJ1-4; a possible D gene is TRBD1 (5 bases). This CDR3 comprises 12 residues. The germline V gene has CDR1 SGHRS and CDR2 YFSETQ. V was trimmed by 4 bases and J by 7 bases, leaving 8 bases between them. The DNA of the CDR3 is TGCGCCAGCAGCAGGGGCAGTGAAAAACTGTTTTTT. Residues: CASSRGSEKLFF. The full variable domain, its missing parts supplied by reference TRBV5-1 and TRBJ1-4, is KAGVTQTPRYLIKTRGQQVTLSCSPISGHRSVSWYQQTPGQGLQFLFEYFSETQRNKGNFPGRFSGRQFSNSRSEMNVSTLELGDSALYLCASSRGSEKLFFGSGTQLSVL.

The chain combines TRBV23-1 with TRBJ2-7, with D perhaps matching TRBD2 (5 bases). TRBV23-1 counts as an open reading frame of uncertain function. The CDR3 extends over 17 amino acids. The germline V and J ends were trimmed by 0 bases and 1 base, with 16 bases remaining between them. The CDR3 region is CASSQSISGTPSYEQYF. In DNA form, the CDR3 reads TGCGCCAGCAGTCAATCTATCAGCGGCACGCCATCCTACGAGCAGTACTTC.

In regard to this clone: At one end the junction does not follow the germline gene, possibly because of a read error. The J gene is TRBJ1-3, the V gene TRBV6-1; D is undetermined. Germline lookup yields CDR1 MNHNS and CDR2 SASEGT. The CDR3 runs 15 residues. The CDR3 DNA sequence: TGTGCCAGCAGGGAAGACTTGAACTCTGGAAACACCATATATTTT. It yields the protein CASREDLNSGNTIYF.

This sequence joins TRBV18 and TRBJ2-7, with TRBD1 matching 7 bases. Trimming cost V 3 bases and J 7 bases; bases outside gene matches: 15. Germline CDR1 reads KGHSH; CDR2 reads LQKENI. The CDR3 is 16 residues long. Here the CDR3 reads CASSPQQGFQWGEQYF. The CDR3 region has the DNA TGTGCCAGCTCACCCCAACAGGGGTTTCAGTGGGGGGAGCAGTACTTC. Using reference TRBV18 and TRBJ2-7 for the parts outside the CDR3, the full variable domain is NAGVMQNPRHLVRRRGQEARLRCSPMKGHSHVYWYRQLPEEGLKFMVYLQKENIIDESGMPKERFSAEFPKEGPSILRIQQVVRGDSAAYFCASSPQQGFQWGEQYFGPGTRLTVT.

The chain uses TRBV4-1 and TRBJ1-6; maybe TRBD1 (5 bases). This CDR3 comprises 17 residues. Germline loops: CDR1 MGHRA, CDR2 YSYEKL. V lost 2 bases and J lost 0, with 11 bases in between. The chain's CDR3 is CASSQSGTVSYNSPLHF. CDR3 bases: TGCGCCAGCAGCCAATCCGGGACGGTCTCCTATAATTCACCCCTCCACTTT.

A single count supports this clone. The chain combines TRBV19 with TRBJ1-2; a possible D gene is TRBD1 (5 bases). The V and J ends lost 3 bases and 2 bases respectively, with 13 bases between them. The CDR3 runs to 15 residues. Germline V gene lookup returns CDR1 LNHDA and CDR2 SQIVND (reference sequence). The CDR3 DNA follows: TGTGCCAGTAGTATTGGGACCCCTTCAAACTATGGCTACACCTTC. Amino acids: CASSIGTPSNYGYTF.

Comment on this clone: This may be a read error, as it is one base from a much larger clone. CDR3 nucleotide sequence: TGTGCCAGCAGTCAAGAGACCCAGTACTTC. This encodes CASSQETQYF. The chain combines TRBV7-9 with TRBJ2-5; D is unresolved. CDR3 length: 10 amino acids. Between the trimmed V and J ends, which lost 6 bases and 2 bases, there was a span of 1 base. Germline values: CDR1 SEHNR, CDR2 FQNEAQ (reference sequence).

The chain links TRBV5-4 to TRBJ2-7; D may be TRBD1 or TRBD2 (5 bases each). The CDR3 sequence is 13 residues long. V was pared by 7 bases and J by 2 bases, with 13 bases between. The germline V gene has CDR1 SGHNT and CDR2 YYREEE (reference sequence). The CDR3 protein is CASYTGTPYEQYF. DNA for the CDR3: TGTGCCAGCTATACCGGGACCCCCTACGAGCAGTACTTC.